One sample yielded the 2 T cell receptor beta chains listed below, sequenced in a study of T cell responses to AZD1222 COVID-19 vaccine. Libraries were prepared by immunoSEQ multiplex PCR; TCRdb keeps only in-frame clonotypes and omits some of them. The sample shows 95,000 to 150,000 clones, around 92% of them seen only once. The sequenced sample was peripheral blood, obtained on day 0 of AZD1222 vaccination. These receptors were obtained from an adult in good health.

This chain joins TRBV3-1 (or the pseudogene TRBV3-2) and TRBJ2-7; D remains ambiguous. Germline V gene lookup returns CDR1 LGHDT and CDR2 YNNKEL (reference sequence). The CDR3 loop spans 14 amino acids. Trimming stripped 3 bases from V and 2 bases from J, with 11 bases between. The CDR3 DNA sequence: TGTGCCAGCAGCCAGTTTATCGGTCCCTACGAGCAGTACTTC. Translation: CASSQFIGPYEQYF.

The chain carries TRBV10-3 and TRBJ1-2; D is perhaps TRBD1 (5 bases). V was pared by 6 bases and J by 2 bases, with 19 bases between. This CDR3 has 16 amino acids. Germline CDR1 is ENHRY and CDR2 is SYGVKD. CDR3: CAISQGPSERNYGYTF. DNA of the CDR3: TGTGCCATCAGCCAGGGACCATCCGAACGAAACTATGGCTACACCTTC.